This T cell receptor (beta chain) was sequenced for a study of shared clonotypes between healthy human individuals. Sequenced by immunoSEQ multiplex PCR; TCRdb stores in-frame clones only, minus some. The data contain around 2,100,000 clones, approximately 95% of them singletons. Comment on this clone: Different DNA sequences within this sample yield the same CDR3.

CD8 cells classed as naive were CD45RO-negative and positively selected for CCR7, excluding terminally differentiated effector memory CD45RA+ cells. The CDR3 sequence is 13 residues long. Trimming removed 3 bases from V and 0 bases from J, with 6 bases in between. The germline CDR1 and CDR2 sequences are MNHEY and SMNVEV (reference sequence). This sequence originates from a man between 18 and 35 years old in good health. The chain employs TRBV27 and TRBJ2-7; D gene unclear. Sequenced: naive CD8+ T cells sorted from blood. The CDR3 loop reads CASSLGFSYEQYF. The DNA for the CDR3 is TGTGCCAGCAGTTTGGGGTTCTCCTACGAGCAGTACTTC.